The entry that follows covers one TCR beta chain sequence. What it recognizes is unknown. Mismatch with germline at one junction end may stem from a read error. Flow cytometry had shown expanded CD8+CD57+ cells in the patients chosen for sequencing. Blood came from patients not yet given any therapy. The template used for profiling TCR beta VDJ and CDR3 was genomic DNA. MiXCR, applied by TCRdb to the reads, yields one record per CDR3 protein. The sample contains roughly 98,000 distinct CDR3 sequences, about 63% of which appear only once. The source of the sample is a study of CD8+CD57+ T cells in acquired aplastic anemia. Study overall: The DNA of sorted CD4+ and CD8+ cells averaged roughly 3.2 ug. Whole-study results and caveats: The study identified more than 25 CD8+ CDR3 sequences shared by patients and controls. Patients versus controls showed no significant CD8+ Simpson's diversity difference.

The germline V gene has CDR1 SGHAT and CDR2 FQDESV (reference sequence). This CDR3 comprises 15 residues. The rearrangement uses TRBV11-1 and TRBJ2-7; maybe TRBD2 (5 bases). The TCR originated in a human donor with aplastic anemia. The sequenced sample was sorted CD4+, CD8+, or CD8+CD57+ T cells (not recorded which) from PBMCs. The CDR3 reads CASSLAPASTYEQYF. In nucleotides, the CDR3 is TGTGCCAGCAGCCTAGCTCCGGCCAGCACCTACGAGCAGTACTTC.